Listed below are T cell receptor beta chains from one sample, sequenced in a study of T cells after yellow fever vaccination. TCRdb reanalysed the 5' RACE reads using MiXCR and keeps one entry per CDR3 protein. The table includes around 530,000 distinct CDR3 sequences, roughly a sixth detected once. This sample comprised PBMCs, obtained more than 4 days after the first yellow fever vaccination. The source of these receptors is a man aged 18 to 35 who received the YFV17D yellow fever vaccine. CDR3s include the opening cysteine and the closing phenylalanine or tryptophan. D genes are given only for firm matches. Only some rows state a clone size, as once, few, many or a class for expanded clones.

>TRBJ1-2|few|NA|TRBV4-1
TGCGCCAGCAGCCAAACCCCCGGGACAAGCGTCTATGGCTACACCTTC
CASSQTPGTSVYGYTF
>TRBJ2-3|NA|TRBD2|TRBV7-9
TGTGCCAGCAGCCCCCTGACTAGCGGGGATTCTACAGATACGCAGTATTTT
CASSPLTSGDSTDTQYF
>TRBJ2-6|few|TRBD2|TRBV4-3
TGCGCCAGCAGCCAAGACCTAGCGGGGGCTGGGGCCAACGTCCTGACTTTC
CASSQDLAGAGANVLTF
>TRBJ1-1|few|NA|TRBV7-2
TGTGCCAGCAGCCCGTTGGGGGCCCATAATTTCTTT
CASSPLGAHNFF
>TRBJ2-3|many|TRBD2|TRBV6-1
TGTGCCAGCAGCCCCTTAGCGGGGGGCACAGATACGCAGTATTTT
CASSPLAGGTDTQYF
>TRBJ1-2|NA|NA|TRBV7-6
TGTGCCAGCAGCTTAGACCCGGGGGGCTATGGCTACACCTTC
CASSLDPGGYGYTF
>TRBJ1-3|few|NA|TRBV12-3/TRBV12-4
TGTGCCAGCAGTTTGTCTGGGGGTTACACCATATATTTT
CASSLSGGYTIYF
>TRBJ1-2|NA|NA|TRBV12-3/TRBV12-4
TGTGCCAGCGAGGGCGGGAGTCTCTATGGCTACACCTTC
CASEGGSLYGYTF
>TRBJ2-3|few|NA|TRBV20-1
TGCAGTGCTAGATTTCCCGGCACAGATACGCAGTATTTT
CSARFPGTDTQYF
>TRBJ2-6|NA|TRBD1|TRBV6-1
TGTGCCAGCAGTCGAAATACAGGGGCAGGGGCCAACGTCCTGACTTTC
CASSRNTGAGANVLTF
>TRBJ1-6|few|NA|TRBV7-2
TGTGCCAGCAGCTGGCTTGGGACCGGGGATTCACCCCTCCACTTT
CASSWLGTGDSPLHF
>TRBJ1-1|NA|TRBD1|TRBV6-5
TGTGCCAGCAGTTACTCCCCAGGGGGAGGAACTGAAGCTTTCTTT
CASSYSPGGGTEAFF
>TRBJ1-5|NA|TRBD1|TRBV9
TGTGCCAGCAGTTTTGGACAGGGTGTGGGTCAGCCCCAGCATTTT
CASSFGQGVGQPQHF
>TRBJ2-7|NA|TRBD1|TRBV7-2
TGTGCCAGCAGCTCGGCCGGGACAGGGAACTACGAGCAGTACTTC
CASSSAGTGNYEQYF
>TRBJ1-1|few|NA|TRBV7-8
TGTGCCAGCAGCTCAGGACAGCTAATGAACAATGAAGCTTTCTTT
CASSSGQLMNNEAFF
>TRBJ2-1|few|TRBD1|TRBV6-4
TGTGCCAGCACCCAACCGGGGAGACAGGGCAATGAGCAGTTCTTC
CASTQPGRQGNEQFF
>TRBJ1-5|NA|NA|TRBV12-3/TRBV12-4
TGTGCCAGCAGCCCGGGGAGGCCGGACCGGCAGCCCCAGCATTTT
CASSPGRPDRQPQHF
>TRBJ2-5|NA|NA|TRBV7-9
TGTGCCAGCAGCCGGGGGGCACAGGAGACCCAGTACTTC
CASSRGAQETQYF
>TRBJ2-2|NA|NA|TRBV29-1
TGCAGCGTTGGGCAGGTTGGCACCGGGGAGCTGTTTTTT
CSVGQVGTGELFF
>TRBJ2-3|NA|NA|TRBV20-1
TGCTGTGCCCCAGCTTCCGAATGGAGGGACACAGATACGCAGTATTTT
CCAPASEWRDTDTQYF
>TRBJ1-5|many|NA|TRBV20-1
TGCAGTGCTAGGGGCGGAGCAAAGCAGCCCCAGCATTTT
CSARGGAKQPQHF
>TRBJ2-1|NA|NA|TRBV18
TGTGCCAGCTCTACTTTGAACGCGCAGTTCTTC
CASSTLNAQFF
>TRBJ2-3|NA|TRBD2|TRBV11-2
TGTGCCAGCAGCTTCCGGGGGGGCCGGGGATGGAAAGATACGCAGTATTTT
CASSFRGGRGWKDTQYF
>TRBJ2-5|few|NA|TRBV15
TGTGCCACCAGCAGAGAAAAAGGAAAAGAGACCCAGTACTTC
CATSREKGKETQYF
>TRBJ1-1|NA|NA|TRBV6-2/TRBV6-3
TGTGCCAGCAGTTACACCCAACAGAAAACTGAAGCTTTCTTT
CASSYTQQKTEAFF
>TRBJ2-5|few|NA|TRBV20-1
TGCAGTGCTAGAGTTCCGAGCCGCCGTCAAGAGACCCAGTACTTC
CSARVPSRRQETQYF
>TRBJ1-1|NA|NA|TRBV7-2
TGTGCCAGCAGCTTTGAATTCACCCTAATGAACACTGAAGCTTTCTTT
CASSFEFTLMNTEAFF
>TRBJ1-5|few|TRBD1|TRBV12-3/TRBV12-4
TGTGCCAGCAGTAAACGTGACAGGGACAATCAGCCCCAGCATTTT
CASSKRDRDNQPQHF
>TRBJ2-3|NA|NA|TRBV9
TGTGCCAGCAGCGTAGGAACGCAGTCTGATACGCAGTATTTT
CASSVGTQSDTQYF
>TRBJ2-7|NA|NA|TRBV6-1
TGTGCCAGCCGGCAACCGAGCTCCTACGAGCAGTACTTC
CASRQPSSYEQYF